This T cell receptor beta chain was found in a study of long-term antiretroviral therapy in people with HIV. Treatment of all HIV participants took place in the United States. This was the immunoSEQ v3.0 assay at survey level. The table came from immunoSEQ multiplex PCR; TCRdb's copy has only in-frame clones and leaves some out. The sample includes about 28,000 clones, roughly 80% of them seen just once. This CDR3 is 18 amino acids long. Germline lookup yields CDR1 SGHRS and CDR2 YFSETQ. The V gene end was trimmed by 0 bases and the J gene end by 3 bases; junction bases not matched to a gene: 12. This sequence joins TRBV5-1 and TRBJ2-1; TRBD1 matches 7 bases. This clonotype was sampled from a man aged 40-49 years with HIV. The sample here was unsorted PBMCs, taken 3 years after starting antiretroviral therapy. CDR3 region: CASSLVGKNRGNYNEQFF. The CDR3, as DNA: TGCGCCAGCAGCTTGGTGGGGAAGAACAGGGGTAACTACAATGAGCAGTTCTTC.